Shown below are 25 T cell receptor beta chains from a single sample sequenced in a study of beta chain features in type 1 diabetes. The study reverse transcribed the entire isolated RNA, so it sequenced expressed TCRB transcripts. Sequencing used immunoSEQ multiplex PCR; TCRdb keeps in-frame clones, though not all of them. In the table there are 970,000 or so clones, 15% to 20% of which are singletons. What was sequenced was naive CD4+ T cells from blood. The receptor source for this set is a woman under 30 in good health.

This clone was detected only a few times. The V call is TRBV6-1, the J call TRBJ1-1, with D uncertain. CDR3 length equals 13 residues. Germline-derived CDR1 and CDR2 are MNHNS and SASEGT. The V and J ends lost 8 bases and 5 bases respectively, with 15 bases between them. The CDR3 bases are TGTGCCAGCGGCGGCGCCTCCAGGACTGAAGCTTTCTTT. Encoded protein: CASGGASRTEAFF.

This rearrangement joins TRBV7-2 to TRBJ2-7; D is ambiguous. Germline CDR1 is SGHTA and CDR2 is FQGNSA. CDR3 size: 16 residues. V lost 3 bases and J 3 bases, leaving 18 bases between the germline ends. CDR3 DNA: TGTGCCAGCAGCTTTGGCTACAGTCCACGGATCTACGAGCAGTACTTC. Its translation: CASSFGYSPRIYEQYF.

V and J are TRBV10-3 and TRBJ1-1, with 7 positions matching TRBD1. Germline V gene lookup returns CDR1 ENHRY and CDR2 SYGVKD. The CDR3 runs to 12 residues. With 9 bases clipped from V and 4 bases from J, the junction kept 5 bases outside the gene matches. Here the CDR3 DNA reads TGTGCCATTGCGACAGGGACCACTGAAGCTTTCTTT. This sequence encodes CAIATGTTEAFF.

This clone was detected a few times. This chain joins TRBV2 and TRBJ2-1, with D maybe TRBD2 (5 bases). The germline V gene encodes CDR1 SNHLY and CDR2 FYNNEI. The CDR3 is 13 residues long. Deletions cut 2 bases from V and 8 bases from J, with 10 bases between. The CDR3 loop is CASSERELYEQFF. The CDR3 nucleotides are TGTGCCAGCAGTGAAAGGGAGCTCTATGAGCAGTTCTTC. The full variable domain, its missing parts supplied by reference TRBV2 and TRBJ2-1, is EPEVTQTPSHQVTQMGQEVILRCVPISNHLYFYWYRQILGQKVEFLVSFYNNEISEKSEIFDDQFSVERPDGSNFTLKIRSTKLEDSAMYFCASSERELYEQFFGPGTRLTVL.

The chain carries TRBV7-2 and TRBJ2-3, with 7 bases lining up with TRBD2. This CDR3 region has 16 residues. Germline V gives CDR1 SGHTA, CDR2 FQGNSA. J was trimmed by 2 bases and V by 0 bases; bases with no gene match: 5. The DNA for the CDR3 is TGTGCCAGCAGCTTAGCGCTAGCGGTAACCACAGATACGCAGTATTTT. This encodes CASSLALAVTTDTQYF.

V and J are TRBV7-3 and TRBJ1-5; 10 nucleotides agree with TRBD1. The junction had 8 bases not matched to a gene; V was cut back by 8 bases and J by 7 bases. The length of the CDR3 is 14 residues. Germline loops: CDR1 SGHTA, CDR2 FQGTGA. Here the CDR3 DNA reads TGTGCCAGCGCCTTGACAGGGGGCGGGCAGCCCCAGCATTTT. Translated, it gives CASALTGGGQPQHF.

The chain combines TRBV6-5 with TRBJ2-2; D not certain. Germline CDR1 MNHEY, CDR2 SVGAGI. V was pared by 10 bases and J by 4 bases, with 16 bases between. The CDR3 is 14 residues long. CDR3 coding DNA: TGTGCCACAGGCCCGGGTTACGGCACCGGGGAGCTGTTTTTT. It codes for CATGPGYGTGELFF.

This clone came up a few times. The CDR3 sequence: CASTGQYNEQFF. CDR3 bases: TGTGCCAGCACGGGACAATACAATGAGCAGTTCTTC. This chain connects TRBV28 to TRBJ2-1; possible D gene TRBD1, 6 bases. V gave up 7 bases and J gave up 4 bases, with 8 bases separating them. The CDR3 spans 12 residues. Germline assignment: CDR1 MDHEN and CDR2 SYDVKM.

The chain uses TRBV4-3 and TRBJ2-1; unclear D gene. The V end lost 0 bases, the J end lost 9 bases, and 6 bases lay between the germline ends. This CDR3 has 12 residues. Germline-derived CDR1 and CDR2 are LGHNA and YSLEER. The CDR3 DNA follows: TGCGCCAGCAGCCAAGATTACCGTGAGCAGTTCTTC. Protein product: CASSQDYREQFF.

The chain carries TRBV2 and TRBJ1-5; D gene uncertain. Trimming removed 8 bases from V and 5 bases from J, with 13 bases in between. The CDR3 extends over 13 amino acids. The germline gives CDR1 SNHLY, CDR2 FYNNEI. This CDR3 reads CASRGSGHQPQHF. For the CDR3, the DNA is TGTGCCAGCCGAGGGTCGGGTCATCAGCCCCAGCATTTT.

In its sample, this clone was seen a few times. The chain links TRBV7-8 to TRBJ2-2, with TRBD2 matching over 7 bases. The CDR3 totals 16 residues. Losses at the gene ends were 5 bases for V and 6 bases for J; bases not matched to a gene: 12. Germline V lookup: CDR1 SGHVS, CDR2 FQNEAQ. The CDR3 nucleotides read TGTGCCAGCAGCCGCAATAGCGGGCCCACCGCCGGGGAGCTGTTTTTT. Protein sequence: CASSRNSGPTAGELFF.

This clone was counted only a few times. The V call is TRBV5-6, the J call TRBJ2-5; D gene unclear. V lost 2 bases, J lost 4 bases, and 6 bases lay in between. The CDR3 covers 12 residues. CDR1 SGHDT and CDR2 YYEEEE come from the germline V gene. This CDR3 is CASSFDRETQYF. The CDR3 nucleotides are TGTGCCAGCAGCTTTGACCGAGAGACCCAGTACTTC.

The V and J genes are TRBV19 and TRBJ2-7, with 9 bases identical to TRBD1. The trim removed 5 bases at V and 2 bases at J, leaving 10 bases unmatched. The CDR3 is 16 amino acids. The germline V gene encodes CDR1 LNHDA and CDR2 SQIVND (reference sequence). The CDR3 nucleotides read TGTGCCAGTAGTCCACTGGGCTGGACAGGGGCCTACGAGCAGTACTTC. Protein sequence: CASSPLGWTGAYEQYF.

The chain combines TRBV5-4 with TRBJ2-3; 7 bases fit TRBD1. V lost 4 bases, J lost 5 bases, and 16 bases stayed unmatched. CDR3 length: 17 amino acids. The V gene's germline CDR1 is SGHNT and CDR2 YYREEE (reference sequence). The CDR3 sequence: CASSPPGRGFKGDTQYF. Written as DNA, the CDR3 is TGTGCCAGCAGCCCCCCGGGCAGGGGGTTTAAGGGAGATACGCAGTATTTT.

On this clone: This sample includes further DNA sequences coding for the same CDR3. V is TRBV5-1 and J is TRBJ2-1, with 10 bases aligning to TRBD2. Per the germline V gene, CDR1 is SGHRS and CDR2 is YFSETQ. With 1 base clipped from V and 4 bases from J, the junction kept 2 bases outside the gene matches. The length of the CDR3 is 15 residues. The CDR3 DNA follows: TGCGCCAGCAGCTTGACTAGCGGGATATACAATGAGCAGTTCTTC. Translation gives CASSLTSGIYNEQFF.

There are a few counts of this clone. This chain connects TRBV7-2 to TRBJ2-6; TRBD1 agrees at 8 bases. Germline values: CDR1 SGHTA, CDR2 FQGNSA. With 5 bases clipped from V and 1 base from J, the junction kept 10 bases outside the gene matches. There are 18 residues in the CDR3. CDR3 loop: CASSLLAGGASGANVLTF. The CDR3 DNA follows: TGTGCCAGCAGCCTGTTGGCAGGGGGCGCGTCTGGGGCCAACGTCCTGACTTTC.

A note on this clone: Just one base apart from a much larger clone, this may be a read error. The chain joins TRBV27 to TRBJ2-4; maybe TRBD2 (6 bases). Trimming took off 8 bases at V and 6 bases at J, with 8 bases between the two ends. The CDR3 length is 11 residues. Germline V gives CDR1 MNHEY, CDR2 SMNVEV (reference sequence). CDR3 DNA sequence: TGTGCCAGCGGGCGGGGAAACATTCAGTACTTC. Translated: CASGRGNIQYF.

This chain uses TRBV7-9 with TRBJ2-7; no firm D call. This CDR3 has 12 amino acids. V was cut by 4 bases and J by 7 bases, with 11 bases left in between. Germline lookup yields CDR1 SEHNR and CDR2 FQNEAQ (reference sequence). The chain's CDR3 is CASSSYGPEQYF. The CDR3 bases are TGTGCCAGCAGCTCCTATGGGCCGGAGCAGTACTTC.

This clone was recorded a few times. The CDR3 DNA reads TGTGCCAGCAGGCAAACTAGGGCGGGCTACAATGAGCAGTTCTTC. Translated: CASRQTRAGYNEQFF. The rearrangement links TRBV28 to TRBJ2-1; tentatively, D is TRBD2 (5 bases). Trimming shortened V by 6 bases and J by 3 bases, and 15 bases separated the two germline ends. CDR3 length equals 15 residues. In germline, CDR1 is MDHEN, CDR2 SYDVKM.

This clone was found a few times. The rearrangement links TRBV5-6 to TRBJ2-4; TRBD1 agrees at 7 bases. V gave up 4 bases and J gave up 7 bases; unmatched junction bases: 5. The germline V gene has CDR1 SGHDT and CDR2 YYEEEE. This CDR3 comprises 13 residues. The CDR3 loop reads CASSRDRVNIQYF. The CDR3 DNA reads TGTGCCAGCAGCCGTGACAGGGTCAACATTCAGTACTTC.

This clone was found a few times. The CDR3, as DNA: TGCGCCAGCAGCTCCTCGGGTCCCGGGACAGGGTCTCATGGCTACACCTTC. Encoded protein: CASSSSGPGTGSHGYTF. The chain employs TRBV5-1 and TRBJ1-2; TRBD1 matches at 9 bases. V shed 3 bases, J shed 6 bases, and the junction held 15 bases outside the gene matches. The CDR3 totals 17 residues. CDR1 is SGHRS, CDR2 YFSETQ, per germline.

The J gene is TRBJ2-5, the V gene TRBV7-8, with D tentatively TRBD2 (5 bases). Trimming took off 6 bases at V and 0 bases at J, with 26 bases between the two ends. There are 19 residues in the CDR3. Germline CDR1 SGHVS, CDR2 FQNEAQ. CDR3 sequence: CASSAPDGRLKAYQETQYF. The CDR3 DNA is TGTGCCAGCAGTGCTCCGGACGGAAGACTAAAGGCGTACCAAGAGACCCAGTACTTC.

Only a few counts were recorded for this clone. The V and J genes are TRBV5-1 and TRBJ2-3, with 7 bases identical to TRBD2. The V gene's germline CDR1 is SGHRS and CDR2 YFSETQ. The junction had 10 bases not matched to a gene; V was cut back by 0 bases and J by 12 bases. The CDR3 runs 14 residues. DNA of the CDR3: TGCGCCAGCAGCTTGGGACTAGCTCGTCGCACCCAGTATTTT. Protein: CASSLGLARRTQYF.

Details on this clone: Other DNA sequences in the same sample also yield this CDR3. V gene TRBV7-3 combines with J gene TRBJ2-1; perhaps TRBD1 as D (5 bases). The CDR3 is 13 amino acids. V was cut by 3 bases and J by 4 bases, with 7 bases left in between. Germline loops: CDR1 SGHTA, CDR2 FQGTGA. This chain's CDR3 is CASSFSGYNEQFF. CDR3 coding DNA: TGTGCCAGCAGCTTCTCAGGGTACAATGAGCAGTTCTTC.

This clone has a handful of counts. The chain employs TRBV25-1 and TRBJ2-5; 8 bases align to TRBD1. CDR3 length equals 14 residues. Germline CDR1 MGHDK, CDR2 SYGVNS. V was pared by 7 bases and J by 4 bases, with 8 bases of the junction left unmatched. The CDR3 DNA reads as TGTGCCAGCAAATTGGGGGACAGGAGAGAGACCCAGTACTTC. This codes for CASKLGDRRETQYF.